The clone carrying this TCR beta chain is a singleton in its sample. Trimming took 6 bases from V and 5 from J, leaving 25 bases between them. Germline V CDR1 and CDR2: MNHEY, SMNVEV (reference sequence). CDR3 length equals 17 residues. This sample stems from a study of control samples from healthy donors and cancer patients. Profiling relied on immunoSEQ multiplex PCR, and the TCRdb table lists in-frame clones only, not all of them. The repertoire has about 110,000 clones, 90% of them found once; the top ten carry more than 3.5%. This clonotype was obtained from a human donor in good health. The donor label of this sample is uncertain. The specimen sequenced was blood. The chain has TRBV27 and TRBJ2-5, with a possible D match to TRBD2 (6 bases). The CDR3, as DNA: TGTGCCAGCAGGGGAGGACGGTCGGGGAGTATTCGCGAGACCCAGTACTTC. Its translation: CASRGGRSGSIRETQYF.